Following are 13 T cell receptor beta chains from one sample sequenced in a study of CD4 T cells in relation to SARS-CoV-2 and coronaviruses. Profiled with immunoSEQ multiplex PCR; TCRdb holds only in-frame clones, not every one. The sample lists 35,000 to 40,000 clones; roughly 88% were seen once. The sequencing sample was made of memory CD4+ T cells from PBMCs. All receptors come from an adult with COVID-19.

The V and J genes are TRBV6-1 and TRBJ1-4, with TRBD1 as a possible D gene (5 bases). Trimming cost V 0 bases and J 8 bases, with 16 bases left between them. Germline V gene sequence: CDR1 MNHNS, CDR2 SASEGT. The CDR3 totals 16 residues. The CDR3 sequence is CASSEAGRGDREKLFF. Written as DNA, the CDR3 is TGTGCCAGCAGTGAAGCGGGACGGGGCGACAGAGAAAAACTGTTTTTT.

The chain recombines TRBV6-5 with TRBJ1-2; 10 bases match TRBD1. CDR1 MNHEY and CDR2 SVGAGI come from the germline V gene. The CDR3 is 16 residues long. V was clipped by 0 bases and J by 8 bases; unmatched bases: 9. The CDR3 reads CASSYSFGTGEGGYTF. The CDR3 region has the DNA TGTGCCAGCAGTTACTCGTTTGGGACAGGGGAGGGAGGCTACACCTTC.

This clone was recorded once. At the DNA level, this CDR3 is encoded by other sequences in the same sample as well. This chain uses TRBV5-1 with TRBJ1-1, with unresolved D. The CDR3 runs to 14 residues. CDR1 SGHRS and CDR2 YFSETQ come from the germline V gene. V lost 2 bases to trimming and J lost 4 bases, with 12 bases between them. Here the CDR3 DNA reads TGCGCCAGCAGCTTTCGGGGATCGGGCACTGAAGCTTTCTTT. It codes for CASSFRGSGTEAFF.

The rearrangement uses TRBV9 and TRBJ2-5, with 10 nucleotides matching TRBD2. The V gene end was trimmed by 0 bases and the J gene end by 4 bases; junction bases not matched to a gene: 9. The germline gives CDR1 SGDLS, CDR2 YYNGEE. There are 17 residues in the CDR3. The CDR3 coding sequence is TGTGCCAGCAGCGTAGAGGAAGCGGGGGGGCTAGGAGAGACCCAGTACTTC. As protein: CASSVEEAGGLGETQYF.

The chain has TRBV6-5 and TRBJ1-1; 9 positions agree with TRBD1. Germline values: CDR1 MNHEY, CDR2 SVGAGI. This CDR3 region has 15 residues. V lost 2 bases and J lost 5; bases outside the gene matches: 6. The CDR3 spells CASSYAGTGRTEAFF. Written as DNA, the CDR3 is TGTGCCAGCAGTTACGCCGGGACAGGGAGGACTGAAGCTTTCTTT.

The chain recombines TRBV4-2 with TRBJ1-6; 7 bases are shared with TRBD1. The V gene's germline CDR1 is LGHNA and CDR2 YNFKEQ. This CDR3 contains 14 residues. V shed 1 base, J shed 8 bases, and the junction held 2 bases outside the gene matches. The CDR3: CASSQGTGHSPLHF. The CDR3 bases are TGTGCCAGCAGCCAAGGGACAGGCCATTCACCCCTCCACTTT.

The chain employs TRBV24-1 and TRBJ2-2; D may correspond to TRBD1 or TRBD2 (5 bases each). The CDR3 runs 16 residues. V shed 0 bases and J shed 0 bases, with 7 bases lying between them. Germline CDR1 reads KGHDR; CDR2 reads SFDVKD. This CDR3 is CATSDLQGPNTGELFF. The CDR3 DNA reads as TGTGCCACCAGTGATTTGCAGGGACCGAACACCGGGGAGCTGTTTTTT.

The chain employs TRBV5-1 and TRBJ2-7; 10 bases are shared with TRBD1. Germline CDR1 SGHRS, CDR2 YFSETQ. CDR3 length: 13 residues. The trim removed 6 bases at V and 3 bases at J, leaving 3 bases unmatched. The CDR3 sequence is CASTRTGGYEQYF. The CDR3 nucleotides read TGCGCCAGCACTAGGACAGGGGGCTACGAGCAGTACTTC.

Comment on this clone: Other nucleotide sequences in the sample specify the same CDR3. V gene TRBV29-1 combines with J gene TRBJ1-1; 8 bases are a match to TRBD1. J lost 1 base, V lost 6 bases, and 1 base had no gene match. Germline V gene lookup returns CDR1 SQVTM and CDR2 ANQGSEA. The CDR3 covers 12 residues. The CDR3 DNA follows: TGCAGCGTCGACAGGGGGAACACTGAAGCTTTCTTT. As protein: CSVDRGNTEAFF.

The chain is built from TRBV28 and TRBJ1-4; D is uncertain. The V end lost 5 bases, the J end lost 4 bases, and 11 bases lay between the germline ends. The CDR3 sequence is 14 residues long. Germline V gene data show CDR1 as MDHEN and CDR2 as SYDVKM. Here the CDR3 reads CASSPKRINEKLFF. The CDR3 DNA is TGTGCCAGCAGTCCAAAGCGAATTAATGAAAAACTGTTTTTT.

The chain uses TRBV12-3 or TRBV12-4 and TRBJ1-3; D gene uncertain. With 3 bases removed from V and 2 bases from J, the gap between germline ends came to 5 bases. The length of the CDR3 is 13 residues. CDR3 sequence reads: CASSFWAGNTIYF. The CDR3 DNA follows: TGTGCCAGCAGTTTTTGGGCTGGAAACACCATATATTTT.

The chain joins TRBV5-1 to TRBJ1-1; no clear D gene. The germline V gene has CDR1 SGHRS and CDR2 YFSETQ. The ends were cut back, 0 bases at V and 4 bases at J, with 28 bases in the middle. The CDR3 covers 20 residues. The CDR3 here is CASSLDGRIFTAGSATEAFF. The CDR3 bases are TGCGCCAGCAGCTTGGATGGGCGAATATTCACAGCGGGCTCGGCCACTGAAGCTTTCTTT.

The DNA for the CDR3 is TGTGCCAGCAGCGCGGGACTAGCAGATACGCAGTATTTT. It is translated as CASSAGLADTQYF. The chain carries TRBV5-4 and TRBJ2-3; 8 bases align to TRBD2. Germline CDR1 SGHNT, CDR2 YYREEE (reference sequence). The CDR3 contains 13 residues. The junction had 2 bases not matched to a gene; V was cut back by 4 bases and J by 4 bases.